Listed below are T cell receptor beta chains from one sample, sequenced in a study of T cell repertoires in cytomegalovirus infection. TCRdb passed the reads through MiXCR, listing each CDR3 protein once. Here the sample spans fewer than 1,000,000 distinct CDR3 sequences, around 30% being singletons. No antigen is known for these receptors. The source material was cultured CD8+ T cells from PBMCs, sampled from culture after CMV antigen stimulation. Receptor source: a human donor in good health (CMV status not recorded). Some clones in this sample may be carry-over from other donors' samples. The conserved cysteine and the conserved F or W are not part of the CDR3 here.

J | V | CDR3
TRBJ2-5 | TRBV6-5 | ASSYFSPPAGGGETQY
TRBJ1-5 | TRBV27 | ASRLTSYSNQPQH
TRBJ2-1 | TRBV7-8 | ASSLGGAWGQF
TRBJ2-1 | TRBV6-1 | ASSSRIYNEQF
TRBJ1-5 | TRBV6-1 | ASKPRETIYNQPQH
TRBJ1-5 | TRBV28 | ASSSPAPGVYRNQPQH
TRBJ1-4 | TRBV27 | ASSPGGFPEKLF
TRBJ2-2 | TRBV19 | ASSAAYGTGELF
TRBJ2-3 | TRBV4-1 | ASRDRSRGDTQY
TRBJ1-6 | TRBV6-5 | ASSTHTGGDSSPLH
TRBJ1-1 | TRBV7-9 | ASSLALRQAQNTEAF
TRBJ1-2 | TRBV27 | ASSPGGTWFGYT
TRBJ1-2 | TRBV4-2 | ASSQTTMDRLGGYT
TRBJ2-3 | TRBV4-1 | VSSQGFGTEGTDTQY
TRBJ1-6 | TRBV5-5 | ASSWDRGRLDNSPLH
TRBJ2-3 | TRBV7-6 | ASSFRTGGQPDTQY
TRBJ1-1 | TRBV19 | ASSGVSGGSEAF
TRBJ2-3 | TRBV6-2/TRBV6-3 | ASFGGLRSD
TRBJ2-1 | TRBV7-9 | ASRLLAAQGNEQF
TRBJ2-3 | TRBV19 | ASRGWGGGAADTQY
TRBJ1-1 | TRBV7-9 | ASSLPSGRSPEAF
TRBJ2-7 | TRBV6-5 | ASSYGEREAYEQY
TRBJ2-3 | TRBV27 | ASSFLGQAITDTQY
TRBJ1-1 | TRBV19 | ASSLLPGKGMNTEAF
TRBJ2-2 | TRBV6-5 | ASSGASNTGELF
TRBJ2-2 | TRBV7-8 | ASSRGQGPNGGELF
TRBJ1-1 | TRBV7-9 | ASSYPGQGNTEAF
TRBJ2-7 | TRBV12-3/TRBV12-4 | ASSPIQGYEQY
TRBJ2-3 | TRBV7-9 | ASSSEQEDTQY
TRBJ1-1 | TRBV15 | ATSVTGSEAF
TRBJ1-2 | TRBV29-1 | SVATVYGYT
TRBJ2-7 | TRBV7-6 | ASSPRTGWPYEQY
TRBJ2-5 | TRBV6-6 | ASSSRTSQETQY
TRBJ2-5 | TRBV19 | ASSVTGGAGETQY
TRBJ1-2 | TRBV7-9 | ASSRGSVIYGYT
TRBJ2-1 | TRBV11-1 | ASSYGLAGNNEQF
TRBJ1-2 | TRBV6-2/TRBV6-3 | ASTQPGLGYT
TRBJ1-5 | TRBV20-1 | SARLGAYSNQPQH
TRBJ1-4 | TRBV5-3 | ASSNGRTGSEKLF
TRBJ1-1 | TRBV9 | ASRAEGKAF
TRBJ1-6 | TRBV5-5 | ASSLAGMRNSPLH
TRBJ2-3 | TRBV9 | ASSVDRTGRGPTDTQY
TRBJ1-1 | TRBV7-6 | ASWASVGDTEAF
TRBJ1-1 | TRBV15 | ATSRAGQGGEAF
TRBJ2-3 | TRBV12-3/TRBV12-4 | ASSSRDFLSTDTQY
TRBJ1-4 | TRBV7-9 | ASSLDRGEKLF
TRBJ1-1 | TRBV6-1 | ASSRGASPNEAF
TRBJ1-2 | TRBV25-1 | ASSEYGATYGYT